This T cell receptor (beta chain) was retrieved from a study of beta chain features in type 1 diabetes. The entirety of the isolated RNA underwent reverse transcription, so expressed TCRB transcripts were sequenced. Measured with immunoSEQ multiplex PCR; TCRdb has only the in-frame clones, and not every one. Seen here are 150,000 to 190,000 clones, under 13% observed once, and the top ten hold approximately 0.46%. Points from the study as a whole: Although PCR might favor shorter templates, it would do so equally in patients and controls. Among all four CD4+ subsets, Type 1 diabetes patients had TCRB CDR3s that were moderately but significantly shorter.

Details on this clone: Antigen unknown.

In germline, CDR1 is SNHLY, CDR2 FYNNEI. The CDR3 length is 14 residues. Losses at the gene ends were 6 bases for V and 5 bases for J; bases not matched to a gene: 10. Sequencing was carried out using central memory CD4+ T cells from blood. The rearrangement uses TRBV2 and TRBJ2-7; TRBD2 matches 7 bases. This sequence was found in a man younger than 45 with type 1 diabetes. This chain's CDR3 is CASRGTGTTHEQYF. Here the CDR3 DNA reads TGTGCCAGCAGGGGGACGGGGACTACTCACGAGCAGTACTTC. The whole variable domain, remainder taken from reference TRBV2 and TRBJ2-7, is EPEVTQTPSHQVTQMGQEVILRCVPISNHLYFYWYRQILGQKVEFLVSFYNNEISEKSEIFDDQFSVERPDGSNFTLKIRSTKLEDSAMYFCASRGTGTTHEQYFGPGTRLTVT.